The TCR beta chain described here comes from a study of vaccination effects on CD4 cells after COVID-19. Study as a whole: It was two doses of either the BNT162b2 or mRNA-1273 vaccine that participants received. Convalescent patient samples, from a couple of individuals, date to 16 days and one week before vaccination.

About this clone itself: The antigen remains unidentified.

Germline V gives CDR1 MNHNS, CDR2 SASEGT. Trimming took 2 bases from V and 12 from J, leaving 8 bases between them. The CDR3 runs 12 residues. Upon completion of more than 9 days in culture, CD4+ T cells were isolated. Convalescent patients had PCR-confirmed SARS-CoV-2 infection between March and December 2020. The authors replaced half the medium with IL-2 medium on days 3 and 7. The repertoire was sequenced with immunoSEQ multiplex PCR; TCRdb's copy has only in-frame clones and lacks some. The repertoire holds about 64,000 clones, with approximately 78% as singletons. The specimen was CD4+ T cells from PBMCs cultured without peptide, collected before COVID-19 vaccination. The J gene is TRBJ1-6, the V gene TRBV6-1; D gene uncertain. The clonotype was recovered from a human donor who had a prior SARS-CoV-2 infection. This CDR3 reads CASSERPKPLHF. The CDR3 DNA reads as TGTGCCAGCAGTGAAAGACCAAAACCCCTCCACTTT.